This T cell receptor (beta chain) was retrieved from a study of blood T cell repertoires in COVID-19. The protocol was immunoSEQ multiplex PCR, while the TCRdb copy is restricted to in-frame clones and leaves out a portion. Counted here are approximately 250,000 clones, 85% to 95% occurring once; the ten biggest clones make up more than 0.65%. Germline lookup yields CDR1 SGHVS and CDR2 FNYEAQ. CDR3 length: 15 residues. Trimming took off 1 base at V and 5 bases at J, with 9 bases between the two ends. Sequenced material: peripheral blood. This sequence originates from a young man with COVID-19, enrolled during active disease. The chain is built from TRBV7-6 and TRBJ1-6; no reliable D call. CDR3 protein: CASSLDTNHNSPLHF. The CDR3 DNA reads as TGTGCCAGCAGCTTAGACACCAACCATAATTCACCCCTCCACTTT.